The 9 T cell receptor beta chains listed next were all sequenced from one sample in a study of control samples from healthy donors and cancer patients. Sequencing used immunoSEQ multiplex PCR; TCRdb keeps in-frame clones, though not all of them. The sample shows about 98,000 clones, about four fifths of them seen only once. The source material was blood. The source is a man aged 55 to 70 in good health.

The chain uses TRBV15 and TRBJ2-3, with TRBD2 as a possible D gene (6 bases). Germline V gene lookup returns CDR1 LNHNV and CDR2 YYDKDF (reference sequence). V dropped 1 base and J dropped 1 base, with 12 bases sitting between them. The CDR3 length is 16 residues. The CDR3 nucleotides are TGTGCCACCAGCAGAGTCATCGGGGGTGGCACAGATACGCAGTATTTT. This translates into CATSRVIGGGTDTQYF. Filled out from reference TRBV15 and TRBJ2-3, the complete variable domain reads DAMVIQNPRYQVTQFGKPVTLSCSQTLNHNVMYWYQQKSSQAPKLLFHYYDKDFNNEADTPDNFQSRRPNTSFCFLDIRSPGLGDTAMYLCATSRVIGGGTDTQYFGPGTRLTVL.

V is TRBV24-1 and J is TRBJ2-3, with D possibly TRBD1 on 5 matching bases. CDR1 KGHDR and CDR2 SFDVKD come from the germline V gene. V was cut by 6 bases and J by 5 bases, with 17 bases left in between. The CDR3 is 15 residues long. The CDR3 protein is CATSPGGLRGDTQYF. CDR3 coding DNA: TGTGCCACCAGTCCGGGTGGGCTAAGGGGAGATACGCAGTATTTT.

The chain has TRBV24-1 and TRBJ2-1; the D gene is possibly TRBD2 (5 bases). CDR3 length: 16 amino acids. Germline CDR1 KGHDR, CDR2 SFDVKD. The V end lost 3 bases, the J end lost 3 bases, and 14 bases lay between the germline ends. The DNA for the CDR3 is TGTGCCACCAGTGATGCGACGGGAACGAACTACAATGAGCAGTTCTTC. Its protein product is CATSDATGTNYNEQFF.

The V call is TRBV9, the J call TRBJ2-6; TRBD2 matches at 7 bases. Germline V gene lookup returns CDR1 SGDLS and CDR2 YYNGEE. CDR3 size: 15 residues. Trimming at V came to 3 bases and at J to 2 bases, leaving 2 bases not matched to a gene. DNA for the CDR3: TGTGCCAGCAGCGGAGGACTAGCTGGGGCCAACGTCCTGACTTTC. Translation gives CASSGGLAGANVLTF.

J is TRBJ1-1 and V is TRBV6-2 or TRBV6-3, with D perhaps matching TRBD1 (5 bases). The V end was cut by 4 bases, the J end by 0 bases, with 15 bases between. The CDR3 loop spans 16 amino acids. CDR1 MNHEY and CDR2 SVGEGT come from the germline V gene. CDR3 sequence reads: CASSFGSTVMNTEAFF. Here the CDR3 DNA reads TGTGCCAGCAGTTTTGGTTCGACAGTAATGAACACTGAAGCTTTCTTT.

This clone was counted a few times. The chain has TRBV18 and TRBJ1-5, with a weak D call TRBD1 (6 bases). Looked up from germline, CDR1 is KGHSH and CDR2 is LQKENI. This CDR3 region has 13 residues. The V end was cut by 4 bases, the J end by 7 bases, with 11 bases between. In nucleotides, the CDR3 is TGTGCCAGCTCACTTGAGGGGGGGCAGCCCCAGCATTTT. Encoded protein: CASSLEGGQPQHF.

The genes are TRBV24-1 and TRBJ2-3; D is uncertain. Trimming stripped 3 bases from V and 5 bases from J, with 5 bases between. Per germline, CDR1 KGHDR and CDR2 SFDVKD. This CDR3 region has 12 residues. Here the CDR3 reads CATSDTQDTQYF. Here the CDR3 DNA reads TGTGCCACCAGTGATACGCAAGATACGCAGTATTTT.

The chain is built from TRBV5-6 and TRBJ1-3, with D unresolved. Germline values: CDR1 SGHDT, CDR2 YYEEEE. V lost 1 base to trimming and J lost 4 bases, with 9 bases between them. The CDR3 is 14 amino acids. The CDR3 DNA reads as TGTGCCAGCAGCTTGCCTGGGCAGGGAAACACCATATATTTT. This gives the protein CASSLPGQGNTIYF.

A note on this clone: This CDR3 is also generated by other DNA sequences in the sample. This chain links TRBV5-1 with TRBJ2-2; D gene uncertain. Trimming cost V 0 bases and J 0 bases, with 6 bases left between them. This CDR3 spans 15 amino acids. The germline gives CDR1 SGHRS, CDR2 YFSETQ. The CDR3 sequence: CASSLDSANTGELFF. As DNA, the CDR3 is TGCGCCAGCAGCTTGGATTCCGCGAACACCGGGGAGCTGTTTTTT. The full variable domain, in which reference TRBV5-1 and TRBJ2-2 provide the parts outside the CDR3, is KAGVTQTPRYLIKTRGQQVTLSCSPISGHRSVSWYQQTPGQGLQFLFEYFSETQRNKGNFPGRFSGRQFSNSRSEMNVSTLELGDSALYLCASSLDSANTGELFFGEGSRLTVL.